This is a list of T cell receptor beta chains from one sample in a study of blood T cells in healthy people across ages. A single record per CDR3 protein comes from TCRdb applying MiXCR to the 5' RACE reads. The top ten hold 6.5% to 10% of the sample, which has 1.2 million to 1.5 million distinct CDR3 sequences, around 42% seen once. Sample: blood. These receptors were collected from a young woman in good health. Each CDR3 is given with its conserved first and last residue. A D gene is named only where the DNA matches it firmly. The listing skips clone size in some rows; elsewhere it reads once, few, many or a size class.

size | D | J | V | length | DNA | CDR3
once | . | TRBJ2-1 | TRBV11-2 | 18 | TGTGCCAGCAGCTTACAGGGCGGGGAGGGGGGGTGGTACAATGAGCAGTTCTTC | CASSLQGGEGGWYNEQFF
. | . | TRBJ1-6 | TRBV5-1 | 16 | TGCGCCAGCAGCGGGTACACCGGGACGTCCCATTCACCCCTCCACTTT | CASSGYTGTSHSPLHF
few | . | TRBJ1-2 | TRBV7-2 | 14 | TGTGCCAGCAGCTCGCGAAATAGCAACTATGGCTACACCTTC | CASSSRNSNYGYTF
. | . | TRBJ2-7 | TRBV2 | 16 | TGTGCCAGCAGTGCTTCTAAGGGCAGGGGTGGCTACGAGCAGTACTTC | CASSASKGRGGYEQYF
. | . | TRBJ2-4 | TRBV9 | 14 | TGTGCCAGCAGCCCTCCTAGCTCCAAAAACATTCAGTACTTC | CASSPPSSKNIQYF
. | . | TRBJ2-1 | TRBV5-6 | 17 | TGTGCCAGCAGCCGGACGGGGGAGTCTATATACTACAATGAGCAGTTCTTC | CASSRTGESIYYNEQFF
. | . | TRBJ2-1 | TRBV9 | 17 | TGTGCCAGCAGCGAGGGGGGAGGGCCCCCCGCCTACAATGAGCAGTTCTTC | CASSEGGGPPAYNEQFF
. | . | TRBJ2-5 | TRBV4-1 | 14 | TGCGCCAGCAGCCAGGGATCCCGGGAAGAGACCCAGTACTTC | CASSQGSREETQYF
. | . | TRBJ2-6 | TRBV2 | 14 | TGTGCCAGCACCCCGGGCTCTGGGGCCAACGTCCTGACTTTC | CASTPGSGANVLTF
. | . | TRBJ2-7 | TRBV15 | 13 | TGTGCCACCAGCAGAGATGACACCTACGAGCAGTACTTC | CATSRDDTYEQYF
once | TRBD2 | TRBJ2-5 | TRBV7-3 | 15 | TGTGCCAGCAGCTTAAATAGCGGGGCAGGGGAGACCCAGTACTTC | CASSLNSGAGETQYF
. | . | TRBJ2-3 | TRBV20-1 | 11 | TGCAGTGCTACGGGACGTGAAGCGCAGTATTTT | CSATGREAQYF
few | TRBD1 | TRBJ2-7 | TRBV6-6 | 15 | TGTGCCAGCAGCCACGGACAGGCTGGCTCCCACGAGCAGTACTTC | CASSHGQAGSHEQYF
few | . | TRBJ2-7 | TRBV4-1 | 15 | TGCGCCAGCAGCCAACGTCGGGGGTCAAGGAACGAGCAGTACTTC | CASSQRRGSRNEQYF
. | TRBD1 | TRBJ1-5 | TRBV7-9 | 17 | TGTGCCAGCAGCTCCGTGGGGACAGGGAAGAGCAATCAGCCCCAGCATTTT | CASSSVGTGKSNQPQHF
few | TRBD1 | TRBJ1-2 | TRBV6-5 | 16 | TGTGCCAGCAGTTACTCGGGACAGGGTATGAGCTATGGCTACACCTTC | CASSYSGQGMSYGYTF
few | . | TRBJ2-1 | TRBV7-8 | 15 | TGTGCCAGCAGCTTCAGACTAGGGGGATACAATGAGCAGTTCTTC | CASSFRLGGYNEQFF
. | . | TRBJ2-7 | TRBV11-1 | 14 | TGTGCCAGCAGCGTGGTGGATCGAACCTACGAGCAGTACTTC | CASSVVDRTYEQYF
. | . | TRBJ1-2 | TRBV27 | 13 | TGTGCCAGCAGTTTAAGAGGGGGTCTAGGCTACACCTTC | CASSLRGGLGYTF
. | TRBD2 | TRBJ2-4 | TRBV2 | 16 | TGTGCCAGCAGGGAAGATAGCGGGAGAGGCGCCTACAAGCAGTACTTC | CASREDSGRGAYKQYF
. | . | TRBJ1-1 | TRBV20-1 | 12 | TGCAGTGCCACGCTGAGGAACACTGAAGCTTTCTTT | CSATLRNTEAFF
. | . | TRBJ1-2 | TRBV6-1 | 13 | TGTGCCAGCAGTGGTAGGAGTACCTATGGCTACACCTTC | CASSGRSTYGYTF
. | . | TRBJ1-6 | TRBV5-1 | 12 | TGCGCCAGCAGCATACCGGGACCTACGGTCCACTTT | CASSIPGPTVHF
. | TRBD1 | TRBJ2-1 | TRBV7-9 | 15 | TGTGCCAGCAGCGTCGTTGGGACAGAAAACAATGAGCAGTTCTTC | CASSVVGTENNEQFF
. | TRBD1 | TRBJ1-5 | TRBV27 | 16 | TGTGCCAGCAGTTTCAGGGGGCTGGAGGCAATTCAGCCCCAGCATTTT | CASSFRGLEAIQPQHF
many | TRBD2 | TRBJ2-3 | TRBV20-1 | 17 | TGCAGTGCTGGTCCCACTTTTGCGGGGGGCAGCACAGATACGCAGTATTTT | CSAGPTFAGGSTDTQYF
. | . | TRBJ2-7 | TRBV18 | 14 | TGTGCCAGCTCACCACCCAGCAAGGTGGACGAGCAGTACTTC | CASSPPSKVDEQYF
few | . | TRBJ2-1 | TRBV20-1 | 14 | TGCAGTGCTAGAACTGGAGGAGGTGGCAATGAGCAGTTCTTC | CSARTGGGGNEQFF
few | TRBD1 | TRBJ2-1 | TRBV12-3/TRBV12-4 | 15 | TGTGCCAGCAGTCCCACGGGACAGATTTACAATGAGCAGTTCTTC | CASSPTGQIYNEQFF